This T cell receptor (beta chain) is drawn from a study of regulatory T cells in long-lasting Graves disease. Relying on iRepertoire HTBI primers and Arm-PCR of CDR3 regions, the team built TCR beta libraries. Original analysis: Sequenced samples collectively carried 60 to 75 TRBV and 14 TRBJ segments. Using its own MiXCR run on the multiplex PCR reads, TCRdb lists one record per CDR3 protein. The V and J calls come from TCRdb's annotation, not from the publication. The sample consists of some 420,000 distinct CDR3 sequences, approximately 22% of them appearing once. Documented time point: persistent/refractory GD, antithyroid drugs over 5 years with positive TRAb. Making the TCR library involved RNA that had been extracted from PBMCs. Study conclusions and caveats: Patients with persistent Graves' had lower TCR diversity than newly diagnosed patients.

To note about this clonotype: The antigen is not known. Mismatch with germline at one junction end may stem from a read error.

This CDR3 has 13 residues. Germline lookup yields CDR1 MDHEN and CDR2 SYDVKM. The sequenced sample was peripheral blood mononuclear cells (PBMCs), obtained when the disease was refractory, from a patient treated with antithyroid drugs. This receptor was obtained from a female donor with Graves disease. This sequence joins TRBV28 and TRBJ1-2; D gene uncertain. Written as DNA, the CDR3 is TGTGCCAGCAGGGCCTCCCGGGCCTATGGCCACACCTTC. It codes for CASRASRAYGHTF.